Given below is one TCR beta chain in context. Construction of TCR beta libraries relied on iRepertoire HTBI primers and on Arm-PCR targeting CDR3 regions. One entry per CDR3 protein results from TCRdb running MiXCR on the multiplex PCR reads. The data show a few hundred thousand distinct CDR3 sequences, 16% seen once. This record comes from a study of regulatory T cells in long-lasting Graves disease. The trim removed 3 bases at V and 6 bases at J, leaving 10 bases unmatched. The CDR3 runs to 15 residues. Germline lookup yields CDR1 DFQATT and CDR2 SNEGSKA (reference sequence). Time point specified: newly diagnosed GD, antithyroid drugs for less than 3 months. The authors made the TCR library using RNA they extracted from PBMCs. The same data also went into a second study, on T cells in Graves' hyperthyroidism and ophthalmopathy.

The rearrangement links TRBV20-1 to TRBJ1-5; 8 bases are shared with TRBD1. This clonotype was obtained from a man in his forties or fifties with Graves disease. This material consisted of peripheral blood mononuclear cells (PBMCs), taken at new diagnosis, from a patient treated with antithyroid drugs. The CDR3 DNA is TGCAGTGCTAGGTCCGGGACAGGAGTGGGTCAGCCCCAGCATTTT. Translation gives CSARSGTGVGQPQHF.